This T cell receptor (beta chain) was identified in a study of cytomegalovirus exposure and HLA in healthy donors. Amplification used 60 Vbeta primers and 13 Jbeta primers. Repertoires were generated with immunoSEQ multiplex PCR, while TCRdb's copy carries only in-frame clones and drops some. The data show 180,000 or so clones, approximately 82% seen once. This clone was observed a single time. Germline V gene sequence: CDR1 MNHEY, CDR2 SMNVEV (reference sequence). The V and J ends lost 5 bases and 0 bases respectively, with 8 bases between them. CDR3 length: 13 amino acids. The sequenced sample was PBMCs. This clonotype originated in a woman aged 40 to 50 in good health and CMV-seropositive. The chain carries TRBV27 and TRBJ2-7, with D perhaps matching TRBD1 (6 bases). As DNA, the CDR3 is TGTGCCAGCAGTGACAGGAGCTCCTACGAGCAGTACTTC. As protein: CASSDRSSYEQYF.